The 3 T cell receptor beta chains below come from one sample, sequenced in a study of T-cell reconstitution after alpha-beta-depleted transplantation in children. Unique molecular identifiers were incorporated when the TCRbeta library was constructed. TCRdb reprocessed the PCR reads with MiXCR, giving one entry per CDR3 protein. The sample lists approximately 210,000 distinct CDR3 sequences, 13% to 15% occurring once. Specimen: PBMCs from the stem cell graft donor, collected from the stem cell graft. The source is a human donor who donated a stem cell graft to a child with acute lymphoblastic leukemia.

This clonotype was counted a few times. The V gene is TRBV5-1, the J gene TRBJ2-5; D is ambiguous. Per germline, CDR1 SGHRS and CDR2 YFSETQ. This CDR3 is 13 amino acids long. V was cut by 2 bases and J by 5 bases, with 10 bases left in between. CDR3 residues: CASSLVIMETQYF. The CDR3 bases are TGCGCCAGCAGCTTAGTTATAATGGAGACCCAGTACTTC.

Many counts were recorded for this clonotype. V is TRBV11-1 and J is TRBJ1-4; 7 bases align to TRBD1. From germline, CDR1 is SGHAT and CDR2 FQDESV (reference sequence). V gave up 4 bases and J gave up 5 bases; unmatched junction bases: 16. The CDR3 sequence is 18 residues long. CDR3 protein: CASSSRDSPDPVNEKLFF. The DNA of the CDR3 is TGTGCCAGCAGCTCCCGGGACAGTCCCGACCCTGTAAATGAAAAACTGTTTTTT.

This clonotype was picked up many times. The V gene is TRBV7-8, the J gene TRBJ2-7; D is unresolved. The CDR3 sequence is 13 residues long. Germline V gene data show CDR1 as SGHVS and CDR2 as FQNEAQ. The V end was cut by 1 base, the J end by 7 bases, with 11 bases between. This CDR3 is CASSLGESSEQYF. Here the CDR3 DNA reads TGTGCCAGCAGCTTAGGTGAAAGCTCGGAGCAGTACTTC.